Following are 22 T cell receptor beta chains from one sample sequenced in a study of blood T cell repertoires in COVID-19. Sequencing was performed with immunoSEQ multiplex PCR; in TCRdb, only in-frame clones are kept and a portion is missing. Of some 190,000 clones listed, 86% are singletons. Input material: PBMCs or T cells enriched from blood (not recorded which). The receptor source for this set is a man between 35 and 55 years old with acute COVID-19.

This chain connects TRBV7-3 to TRBJ2-1; no reliable D call. This CDR3 spans 14 amino acids. V was cut by 0 bases and J by 4 bases, with 7 bases left in between. Looked up from germline, CDR1 is SGHTA and CDR2 is FQGTGA. This CDR3 reads CASSLTGQYNEQFF. The CDR3 DNA sequence: TGTGCCAGCAGCTTAACTGGGCAGTACAATGAGCAGTTCTTC.

The J gene is TRBJ2-2, the V gene TRBV19, with TRBD2 matching over 9 bases. The junction had 5 bases not matched to a gene; V was cut back by 7 bases and J by 5 bases. There are 14 residues in the CDR3. The germline V gene encodes CDR1 LNHDA and CDR2 SQIVND (reference sequence). CDR3 amino acids: CASTAGGGTGELFF. The CDR3 region has the DNA TGTGCCAGTACCGCGGGAGGGGGGACCGGGGAGCTGTTTTTT.

The V and J genes are TRBV28 and TRBJ2-1; TRBD2 matches at 10 bases. The length of the CDR3 is 15 residues. Germline lookup yields CDR1 MDHEN and CDR2 SYDVKM. The ends lost 8 bases at V and 3 bases at J; junction bases unmatched: 7. The CDR3 region is CASFSSGSIYNEQFF. In nucleotides, the CDR3 is TGTGCCAGCTTCTCTAGCGGGAGTATCTACAATGAGCAGTTCTTC.

The chain recombines TRBV7-2 with TRBJ2-1, with 7 bases fitting TRBD2. The CDR3 extends over 15 amino acids. Germline trimming cut 4 bases from V and 2 bases from J; bases unmatched to any gene: 5. Germline values: CDR1 SGHTA, CDR2 FQGNSA. The chain's CDR3 is CASSSQAGPYNEQFF. In DNA, the CDR3 is TGTGCCAGCAGCTCTCAAGCGGGACCCTACAATGAGCAGTTCTTC.

The chain has TRBV6-5 and TRBJ2-5, with D maybe TRBD1 (6 bases). The CDR3 is 14 residues long. Trimming took 7 bases from V and 1 from J, leaving 13 bases between them. Germline loops: CDR1 MNHEY, CDR2 SVGAGI. The CDR3 sequence: CASNTDRIQETQYF. The CDR3 nucleotides read TGTGCCAGCAACACTGACAGGATCCAAGAGACCCAGTACTTC.

The V and J genes are TRBV19 and TRBJ2-7; tentative D call: TRBD2 (6 bases). Trimming removed 9 bases at V and 2 bases at J, with 20 bases between. This CDR3 is built from 15 residues. Germline CDR1 reads LNHDA; CDR2 reads SQIVND (reference sequence). CDR3 region: CASRREASPPYEQYF. The CDR3 DNA is TGTGCCAGCCGGAGGGAGGCCTCCCCGCCCTACGAGCAGTACTTC.

This chain joins TRBV6-5 and TRBJ2-5; tentatively, D is TRBD2 (6 bases). This CDR3 comprises 12 residues. The ends were cut back, 5 bases at V and 5 bases at J, with 9 bases in the middle. CDR1 is MNHEY and CDR2 is SVGAGI in the germline V gene. CDR3 coding DNA: TGTGCCAGCAGTCTTCGGGGGGAGACCCAGTACTTC. Its protein product is CASSLRGETQYF.

The CDR3 here is CASGVLGTQYF. The DNA for the CDR3 is TGTGCCAGCGGAGTACTCGGGACCCAGTACTTC. The V gene is TRBV12-3 or TRBV12-4, the J gene TRBJ2-5; D is unresolved. V lost 8 bases and J 7 bases, leaving 11 bases between the germline ends. This CDR3 is built from 11 residues.

The chain joins TRBV28 to TRBJ1-2; D uncertain. Germline-derived CDR1 and CDR2 are MDHEN and SYDVKM. The CDR3 is 17 amino acids. Trimming removed 5 bases from V and 3 bases from J, with 22 bases in between. The CDR3 DNA sequence: TGTGCCAGCAGTGCCGGGGTCCCACATGGATATTACTATGGCTACACCTTC. It is translated as CASSAGVPHGYYYGYTF.

The CDR3 DNA sequence: TGTGCCAGCAGTTACGGGGACAGCTATGGCTACACCTTC. Translating gives CASSYGDSYGYTF. The chain has TRBV6-5 and TRBJ1-2, with 7 bases fitting TRBD1. J gave up 4 bases and V 2 bases, and 1 base lay outside the gene matches. This CDR3 spans 13 amino acids. Germline V CDR1 and CDR2: MNHEY, SVGAGI.

In this sample, this clone turned up once. This chain links TRBV11-2 with TRBJ2-2, with D perhaps TRBD1 (5 bases). There are 15 residues in the CDR3. With 4 bases removed from V and 6 bases from J, the gap between germline ends came to 15 bases. Germline-derived CDR1 and CDR2 are SGHAT and FQNNGV. As DNA, the CDR3 is TGTGCCAGCAGCTCCTCAGGGTTTTTCGCCGGGGAGCTGTTTTTT. Translating gives CASSSSGFFAGELFF. The full variable domain, completed using reference TRBV11-2 and TRBJ2-2, is EAGVAQSPRYKIIEKRQSVAFWCNPISGHATLYWYQQILGQGPKLLIQFQNNGVVDDSQLPKDRFSAERLKGVDSTLKIQPAKLEDSAVYLCASSSSGFFAGELFFGEGSRLTVL.

The V and J genes are TRBV5-1 and TRBJ2-1, with 8 nucleotides matching TRBD2. V was clipped by 2 bases and J by 0 bases; unmatched bases: 7. The germline V gene has CDR1 SGHRS and CDR2 YFSETQ. The CDR3 is made up of 17 amino acids. The CDR3, as DNA: TGCGCCAGCAGCTTCTCCGTAGCGGGGTACTCCTACAATGAGCAGTTCTTC. Encoded protein: CASSFSVAGYSYNEQFF. The variable domain in full, with the rest retrieved from reference TRBV5-1 and TRBJ2-1, is KAGVTQTPRYLIKTRGQQVTLSCSPISGHRSVSWYQQTPGQGLQFLFEYFSETQRNKGNFPGRFSGRQFSNSRSEMNVSTLELGDSALYLCASSFSVAGYSYNEQFFGPGTRLTVL.

In its sample, this clone was seen once. The V call is TRBV27, the J call TRBJ2-7; 9 bases are shared with TRBD1. The CDR3 has 15 residues. Germline assignment: CDR1 MNHEY and CDR2 SMNVEV (reference sequence). The V gene end was trimmed by 6 bases and the J gene end by 4 bases; junction bases not matched to a gene: 10. CDR3 coding DNA: TGTGCCAGCAGCCAAAATACAGGGGGCACGTACGAGCAGTACTTC. Amino acids: CASSQNTGGTYEQYF.

The V gene is TRBV27, the J gene TRBJ1-5; perhaps TRBD1 as D (5 bases). V lost 5 bases and J 1 base, leaving 18 bases between the germline ends. Germline V CDR1 and CDR2: MNHEY, SMNVEV (reference sequence). This CDR3 has 17 amino acids. CDR3 in amino acids: CASSTSSRGGSNQPQHF. The CDR3, as DNA: TGTGCCAGCAGTACAAGCTCGAGGGGAGGGAGCAATCAGCCCCAGCATTTT.

The genes are TRBV4-3 and TRBJ2-7, with D unresolved. Germline lookup yields CDR1 LGHNA and CDR2 YSLEER. The CDR3 spans 15 residues. V lost 0 bases and J 4 bases, leaving 13 bases between the germline ends. The CDR3 nucleotides are TGCGCCAGCAGCCAAGATCGGGTCGGTTATTACGAGCAGTACTTC. This encodes CASSQDRVGYYEQYF.

The J gene is TRBJ2-7, the V gene TRBV7-8; D perhaps matches TRBD1 (6 bases). The germline CDR1 and CDR2 sequences are SGHVS and FQNEAQ. This CDR3 has 17 amino acids. Trimming cost V 3 bases and J 0 bases, with 18 bases left between them. CDR3: CASSFPGRGELSYEQYF. DNA of the CDR3: TGTGCCAGCAGCTTCCCCGGCAGGGGCGAACTCTCCTACGAGCAGTACTTC.

This sequence joins TRBV5-1 and TRBJ2-7; 12 positions agree with TRBD2. The CDR3 is 16 residues long. Losses at the gene ends were 3 bases for V and 2 bases for J; bases not matched to a gene: 6. CDR1 and CDR2 from the germline V gene are SGHRS and YFSETQ. CDR3 in DNA: TGCGCCAGCAGCTGGACCCTAGCGGGAGGGGCCTACGAGCAGTACTTC. This codes for CASSWTLAGGAYEQYF.

The CDR3 reads CASSQDGNNIQYF. CDR3 nucleotide sequence: TGTGCCAGCAGCCAAGACGGGAACAACATTCAGTACTTC. The gene calls are TRBV14 and TRBJ2-4; TRBD2 is a possible D gene (5 bases). The CDR3 loop spans 13 amino acids. Trimming pared 0 bases from V and 7 bases from J, leaving 7 bases between. Germline assignment: CDR1 SGHDN and CDR2 FVKESK.

Written as DNA, the CDR3 is TGTGCCAGCATTGGACTGAGAAACACTGAAGCTTTCTTT. Protein sequence: CASIGLRNTEAFF. V is TRBV2 and J is TRBJ1-1; D gene uncertain. CDR1 and CDR2 (germline): SNHLY, FYNNEI. V was cut by 7 bases and J by 2 bases, with 11 bases left in between. The CDR3 extends over 13 amino acids. Filled out from reference TRBV2 and TRBJ1-1, the complete variable domain reads EPEVTQTPSHQVTQMGQEVILRCVPISNHLYFYWYRQILGQKVEFLVSFYNNEISEKSEIFDDQFSVERPDGSNFTLKIRSTKLEDSAMYFCASIGLRNTEAFFGQGTRLTVV.

The chain joins TRBV30 to TRBJ1-5; D is possibly TRBD1 (6 bases). The V end lost 2 bases, the J end lost 2 bases, and 19 bases lay between the germline ends. This CDR3 is built from 17 residues. CDR1 is GTSNPN, CDR2 SVGIG, per germline (reference sequence). CDR3 residues: CAWSRGVYRARNQPQHF. The CDR3 DNA follows: TGTGCCTGGAGTCGAGGGGTTTACAGGGCGCGCAATCAGCCCCAGCATTTT.

This chain joins TRBV11-2 and TRBJ2-1, with 7 bases lining up with TRBD2. The V and J ends lost 8 bases and 3 bases, in that order; junction bases with no gene match: 4. CDR3 length: 13 residues. Germline lookup yields CDR1 SGHAT and CDR2 FQNNGV. The CDR3 DNA is TGTGCCAGCGCCCGGGACTACTACAATGAGCAGTTCTTC. It yields the protein CASARDYYNEQFF. Full variable domain (remainder filled in from reference TRBV11-2 and TRBJ2-1): EAGVAQSPRYKIIEKRQSVAFWCNPISGHATLYWYQQILGQGPKLLIQFQNNGVVDDSQLPKDRFSAERLKGVDSTLKIQPAKLEDSAVYLCASARDYYNEQFFGPGTRLTVL.

This chain uses TRBV7-9 with TRBJ2-7, with D uncertain. Per the germline V gene, CDR1 is SEHNR and CDR2 is FQNEAQ (reference sequence). With 2 bases removed from V and 2 bases from J, the gap between germline ends came to 4 bases. The CDR3 runs to 12 residues. CDR3 protein: CASSLPAYEQYF. CDR3 nucleotides: TGTGCCAGCAGCTTACCTGCCTACGAGCAGTACTTC.